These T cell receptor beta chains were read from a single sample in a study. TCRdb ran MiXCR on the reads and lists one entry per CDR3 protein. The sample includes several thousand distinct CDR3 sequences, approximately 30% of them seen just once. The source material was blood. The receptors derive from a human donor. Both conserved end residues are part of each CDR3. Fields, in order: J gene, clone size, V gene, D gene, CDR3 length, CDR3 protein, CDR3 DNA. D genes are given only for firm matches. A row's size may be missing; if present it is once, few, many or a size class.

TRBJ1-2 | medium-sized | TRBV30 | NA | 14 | CAWSAPQGDYGYTF | TGTGCCTGGAGTGCCCCACAGGGTGACTATGGCTACACCTTC
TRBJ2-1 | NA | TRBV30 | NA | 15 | CAWSSHGGTYNEQFF | TGTGCCTGGAGTAGCCATGGAGGGACCTACAATGAGCAGTTCTTC
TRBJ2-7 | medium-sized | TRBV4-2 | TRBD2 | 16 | CASSLQREASAYEQYF | TGTGCCAGCAGCCTCCAGCGGGAGGCTTCGGCCTACGAGCAGTACTTC
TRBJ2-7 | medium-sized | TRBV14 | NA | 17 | CASSQRRIGPGYHEQYF | TGTGCCAGCAGCCAAAGGAGAATTGGACCAGGGTATCACGAGCAGTACTTC
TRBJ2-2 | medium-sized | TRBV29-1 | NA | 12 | CSANARGGELFF | TGCAGCGCTAACGCTCGAGGAGGGGAGCTGTTTTTT
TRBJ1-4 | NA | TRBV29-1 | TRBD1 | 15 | CSATGQGTREEKLFF | TGCAGCGCCACGGGACAGGGGACAAGAGAAGAAAAACTGTTTTTT
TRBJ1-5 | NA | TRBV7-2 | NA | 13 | CASSLWGNQPQHF | TGTGCCAGCAGCTTATGGGGAAATCAGCCCCAGCATTTT
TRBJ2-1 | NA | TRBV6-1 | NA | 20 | CASSIYLCSLEGTGSNEQFF | NA
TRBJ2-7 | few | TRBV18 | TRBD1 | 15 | CASSPGTGGVDEQYF | TGTGCCAGCTCACCCGGGACAGGGGGCGTTGACGAGCAGTACTTC
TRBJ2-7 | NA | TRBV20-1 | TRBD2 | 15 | CGASGGGLGHYEQYF | TGCGGTGCTAGCGGCGGTGGACTAGGTCACTACGAGCAGTACTTC
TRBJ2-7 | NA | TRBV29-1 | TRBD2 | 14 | CSVTRPSGMGEQYF | TGCAGCGTTACTAGGCCTAGCGGGATGGGGGAGCAGTACTTC
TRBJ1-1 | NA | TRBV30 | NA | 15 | CAWSGASMEGTEAFF | TGTGCCTGGAGTGGGGCCTCCATGGAGGGTACTGAAGCTTTCTTT
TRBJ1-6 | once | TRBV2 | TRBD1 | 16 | CASRRTGLDSGSPLHF | TGTGCCAGCAGACGGACAGGGCTCGATAGCGGTTCACCCCTCCACTTT
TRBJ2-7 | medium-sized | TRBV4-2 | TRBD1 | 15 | CASSQGDRSSYEQYF | TGTGCCAGCAGCCAAGGGGACAGGTCATCCTACGAGCAGTACTTC
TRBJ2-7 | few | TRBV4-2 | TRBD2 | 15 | CASSLGLAPGNEQYF | TGTGCCAGCAGCTTAGGACTAGCGCCAGGGAACGAGCAGTACTTC
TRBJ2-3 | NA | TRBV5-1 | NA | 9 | CGSTDTQYF | TGCGGGAGCACAGATACGCAGTATTTT
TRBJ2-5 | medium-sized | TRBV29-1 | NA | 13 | CSVEGGYQETQYF | TGCAGCGTTGAAGGAGGTTACCAAGAGACCCAGTACTTC
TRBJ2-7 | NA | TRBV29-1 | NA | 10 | CSAGDYEQYF | TGCAGCGCTGGGGACTACGAGCAGTACTTC
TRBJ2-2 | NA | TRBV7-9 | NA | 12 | CASSSTGRELFF | TGTGCCAGCAGCTCGACAGGACGGGAGCTGTTTTTT
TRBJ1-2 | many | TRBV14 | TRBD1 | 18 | CASSQEEMRRGRAYGYTF | TGTGCCAGCAGCCAGGAGGAAATGCGCAGGGGGCGCGCCTATGGCTACACCTTC
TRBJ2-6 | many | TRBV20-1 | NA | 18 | CSAVVPRGALSGANVLTF | TGCAGTGCTGTGGTTCCGAGGGGGGCACTCTCTGGGGCCAACGTCCTGACTTTC
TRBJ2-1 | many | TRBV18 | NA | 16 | CASSQERVSSYNEQFF | TGTGCCAGCTCACAGGAGCGGGTTAGCTCCTACAATGAGCAGTTCTTC